Following are 20 T cell receptor beta chains from one sample sequenced in a study of OX40 agonist ivuxolimab in advanced cancers. Assay: immunoSEQ multiplex PCR; the TCRdb copy retains only in-frame clones and omits some. The data hold some 150,000 clones, with 90% observed a single time. Sample: CD4+ or CD8+ T cells sorted from blood, taken in a trial of the OX40 agonist ivuxolimab. These receptor sequences come from an adult with an advanced solid tumor such as melanoma, head and neck, liver or kidney cancer.

This clone came up a few times. The chain carries TRBV12-5 and TRBJ2-7, with 8 bases identical to TRBD1. In germline, CDR1 is LGHNT, CDR2 FRNRAP. The CDR3 sequence is 13 residues long. The V segment lost 5 bases and the J segment 7 bases; nucleotides outside the gene matches: 7. CDR3 sequence: CASGDRGPGEQYF. The DNA of the CDR3 is TGTGCTAGTGGTGACAGGGGACCGGGGGAGCAGTACTTC.

The chain recombines TRBV2 with TRBJ2-1; tentative D call: TRBD2 (5 bases). Germline-derived CDR1 and CDR2 are SNHLY and FYNNEI. This CDR3 contains 13 residues. V was pared by 7 bases and J by 7 bases, with 14 bases between. CDR3 coding DNA: TGTGCCAGCATCGAATATAGGACTAATGAGCAGTTCTTC. Its translation is CASIEYRTNEQFF.

The chain couples TRBV30 to TRBJ2-1; 7 bases agree with TRBD2. Germline V gene data show CDR1 as GTSNPN and CDR2 as SVGIG (reference sequence). With 0 bases clipped from V and 6 bases from J, the junction kept 2 bases outside the gene matches. The CDR3 totals 13 residues. CDR3 protein: CAWSVGTINEQFF. CDR3 nucleotide sequence: TGTGCCTGGAGTGTGGGGACTATCAATGAGCAGTTCTTC. The variable domain in full, with the rest retrieved from reference TRBV30 and TRBJ2-1, is SQTIHQWPATLVQPVGSPLSLECTVEGTSNPNLYWYRQAAGRGLQLLFYSVGIGQISSEVPQNLSASRPQDRQFILSSKKLLLSDSGFYLCAWSVGTINEQFFGPGTRLTVL.

The chain employs TRBV9 and TRBJ1-5; D not certain. V lost 0 bases to trimming and J lost 0 bases, with 10 bases between them. Germline assignment: CDR1 SGDLS and CDR2 YYNGEE. The CDR3 contains 16 residues. Here the CDR3 DNA reads TGTGCCAGCAGCGTAGGACTCCAGGATAGCAATCAGCCCCAGCATTTT. It translates to CASSVGLQDSNQPQHF. The full variable domain, in which reference TRBV9 and TRBJ1-5 provide the parts outside the CDR3, is DSGVTQTPKHLITATGQRVTLRCSPRSGDLSVYWYQQSLDQGLQFLIQYYNGEERAKGNILERFSAQQFPDLHSELNLSSLELGDSALYFCASSVGLQDSNQPQHFGDGTRLSIL.

In nucleotides, the CDR3 is TGCGCCAGCAGCGCCATCATGGACAGTTTGAACACTGAAGCTTTCTTT. This gives the protein CASSAIMDSLNTEAFF. The V gene is TRBV5-1, the J gene TRBJ1-1; weak D call: TRBD1 (6 bases). CDR1 and CDR2 (germline): SGHRS, YFSETQ. The CDR3 runs 16 residues. V was clipped by 4 bases and J by 0 bases, with 16 bases between them.

V gene TRBV4-1 combines with J gene TRBJ1-4; a possible D gene is TRBD1 (6 bases). Trimming removed 4 bases at V and 8 bases at J, with 20 bases between. This CDR3 has 16 residues. CDR1 and CDR2 (germline): MGHRA, YSYEKL. The CDR3 DNA sequence: TGCGCCAGCAGCCGTGGCAGGGGTGGTGTGGAGGAAAAACTGTTTTTT. This codes for CASSRGRGGVEEKLFF.

V usage is TRBV28 and J usage is TRBJ2-7; D assignment may be TRBD1 or TRBD2 (5 bases each). The CDR3 sequence is 16 residues long. Germline values: CDR1 MDHEN, CDR2 SYDVKM. V was shortened by 3 bases and J by 2 bases, with 17 bases between the two germline ends. Written as DNA, the CDR3 is TGTGCCAGCAGTTTGCCCCGGGACCCTTTTACCTACGAGCAGTACTTC. Translated: CASSLPRDPFTYEQYF.

The chain links TRBV9 to TRBJ2-2; D gene ambiguous. The CDR3 is 14 amino acids. CDR1 is SGDLS and CDR2 is YYNGEE in the germline V gene. The V end was cut by 0 bases, the J end by 6 bases, with 9 bases between. This CDR3 reads CASSVGSHPGELFF. In nucleotides, the CDR3 is TGTGCCAGCAGCGTAGGATCCCACCCCGGGGAGCTGTTTTTT.

The V call is TRBV15, the J call TRBJ2-5, with D unresolved. CDR3 length: 13 residues. Germline V lookup: CDR1 LNHNV, CDR2 YYDKDF (reference sequence). Trimming took off 0 bases at V and 11 bases at J, with 13 bases between the two ends. The CDR3 sequence is CATSRDSLGKQYF. As DNA, the CDR3 is TGTGCCACCAGCAGAGATAGCTTGGGGAAGCAGTACTTC.

The rearrangement uses TRBV12-5 and TRBJ2-1; perhaps D is TRBD1 or TRBD2 (5 bases each). The germline V gene encodes CDR1 LGHNT and CDR2 FRNRAP. This CDR3 has 20 residues. V lost 1 base, J lost 0 bases, and 22 bases lay in between. The CDR3 loop is CASGLGFSRGISSSYNEQFF. The CDR3 bases are TGTGCTAGTGGTTTGGGTTTCTCGAGGGGAATTTCGAGCTCCTACAATGAGCAGTTCTTC. The full variable domain, completed using reference TRBV12-5 and TRBJ2-1, is DARVTQTPRHKVTEMGQEVTMRCQPILGHNTVFWYRQTMMQGLELLAYFRNRAPLDDSGMPKDRFSAEMPDATLATLKIQPSEPRDSAVYFCASGLGFSRGISSSYNEQFFGPGTRLTVL.

The V gene is TRBV7-6, the J gene TRBJ2-5, with 7 bases identical to TRBD1. This CDR3 has 20 amino acids. V lost 7 bases to trimming and J lost 2 bases; unmatched junction nucleotides: 25. In germline, CDR1 is SGHVS, CDR2 FNYEAQ. The CDR3 region is CASTFFALSLRDSRQETQYF. The CDR3 DNA follows: TGTGCCAGCACTTTTTTCGCACTCAGCCTCCGGGACAGCCGACAAGAGACCCAGTACTTC.

The rearrangement uses TRBV2 and TRBJ1-1; D remains ambiguous. V gave up 7 bases and J gave up 5 bases, with 11 bases separating them. The germline gives CDR1 SNHLY, CDR2 FYNNEI. The CDR3 totals 12 residues. The CDR3 reads CASTVLRTEAFF. The CDR3 DNA reads TGTGCCAGCACCGTGTTGAGGACTGAAGCTTTCTTT.

The chain links TRBV7-9 to TRBJ2-3; TRBD2 aligns across 11 bases. The germline CDR1 and CDR2 sequences are SEHNR and FQNEAQ (reference sequence). This CDR3 spans 17 amino acids. With V trimmed by 1 base and J by 4 bases, 7 bases remained unmatched. As DNA, the CDR3 is TGTGCCAGCAGCTTAGGCACTAGCGGGAGTACCGCAGATACGCAGTATTTT. Its translation is CASSLGTSGSTADTQYF. Drawing the rest from reference TRBV7-9 and TRBJ2-3, the complete variable domain is DTGVSQNPRHKITKRGQNVTFRCDPISEHNRLYWYRQTLGQGPEFLTYFQNEAQLEKSRLLSDRFSAERPKGSFSTLEIQRTEQGDSAMYLCASSLGTSGSTADTQYFGPGTRLTVL.

The chain combines TRBV7-8 with TRBJ2-1; 11 positions agree with TRBD2. The CDR3 totals 18 residues. The ends lost 5 bases at V and 6 bases at J; junction bases unmatched: 15. Germline V gene data show CDR1 as SGHVS and CDR2 as FQNEAQ. The CDR3 DNA reads as TGTGCCAGCAGCCGCCCGGCTAGCGGGAGGCCATGGGTCAATGAGCAGTTCTTC. Amino acid sequence: CASSRPASGRPWVNEQFF.

To note about this clone: The sample has other DNA sequences that encode this CDR3 too. The chain couples TRBV9 to TRBJ2-7; TRBD2 matches at 10 bases. Trimming removed 0 bases from V and 4 bases from J; junction bases left unmatched: 1. The CDR3 runs 14 residues. The germline V gene encodes CDR1 SGDLS and CDR2 YYNGEE. In nucleotides, the CDR3 is TGTGCCAGCAGCGTAGCTAGCGGGAGTTACGAGCAGTACTTC. It codes for CASSVASGSYEQYF. The full variable domain, rest sourced from reference TRBV9 and TRBJ2-7, is DSGVTQTPKHLITATGQRVTLRCSPRSGDLSVYWYQQSLDQGLQFLIQYYNGEERAKGNILERFSAQQFPDLHSELNLSSLELGDSALYFCASSVASGSYEQYFGPGTRLTVT.

As regards this clone: Other DNA sequences in the same sample also yield this CDR3. The chain is built from TRBV7-3 and TRBJ1-1, with no clear D. Between the trimmed V and J ends, which lost 2 bases and 1 base, there was a span of 5 bases. Germline V gene lookup returns CDR1 SGHTA and CDR2 FQGTGA. The CDR3 extends over 13 amino acids. This chain's CDR3 is CASSLQANTEAFF. Here the CDR3 DNA reads TGTGCCAGCAGCTTACAGGCGAACACTGAAGCTTTCTTT. The whole variable domain, filled in from reference TRBV7-3 and TRBJ1-1, reads GAGVSQTPSNKVTEKGKYVELRCDPISGHTALYWYRQSLGQGPEFLIYFQGTGAADDSGLPNDRFFAVRPEGSVSTLKIQRTERGDSAVYLCASSLQANTEAFFGQGTRLTVV.

The chain carries TRBV6-4 and TRBJ1-1; weak D call: TRBD1 (5 bases). Germline-derived CDR1 and CDR2 are MRHNA and SNTAGT. V gave up 7 bases and J gave up 5 bases, with 14 bases separating them. The CDR3 is made up of 13 amino acids. CDR3 DNA sequence: TGTGCCAGCAAGACAGCGGCGGGAACTGAAGCTTTCTTT. It is translated as CASKTAAGTEAFF.

The rearrangement joins TRBV6-5 to TRBJ2-7, with 8 bases identical to TRBD2. V lost 0 bases to trimming and J lost 2 bases; unmatched junction nucleotides: 6. Germline V gene data show CDR1 as MNHEY and CDR2 as SVGAGI. The CDR3 covers 16 residues. As DNA, the CDR3 is TGTGCCAGCAGTTACTCGGGGGTAGCGGGGACCTACGAGCAGTACTTC. Translated, it gives CASSYSGVAGTYEQYF.

The chain combines TRBV27 with TRBJ2-5, with 11 nucleotides matching TRBD1. The CDR3 contains 15 residues. Unmatched junction bases numbered 7, after V lost 5 bases and J lost 5 bases. Germline V CDR1 and CDR2: MNHEY, SMNVEV (reference sequence). CDR3 in DNA: TGTGCCAGCAGTAGGACAGGGGGCGGGGTCGAGACCCAGTACTTC. Encoded protein: CASSRTGGGVETQYF.

The genes are TRBV9 and TRBJ2-5; TRBD1 agrees at 8 bases. V shed 2 bases, J shed 3 bases, and the junction held 3 bases outside the gene matches. In germline, CDR1 is SGDLS, CDR2 YYNGEE. The CDR3 runs to 14 residues. CDR3 protein: CASSVTGQEETQYF. In DNA, the CDR3 is TGTGCCAGCAGCGTGACGGGACAGGAAGAGACCCAGTACTTC.